The clone carrying this T cell receptor (beta chain) was observed at least ten times. Orbital computed tomography, thyroid ultrasound, TRAb, serum thyroxine and clinical symptoms formed the basis of diagnosis. These data come from a study of Graves' ophthalmopathy and Graves' hyperthyroidism. From RNA, the CDR3 regions of TCR beta chains were amplified and sequenced. Second-round multiplex PCR followed a first-round RT-PCR using HTBI primers. TCRdb analysed the multiplex PCR reads with MiXCR anew, one entry per CDR3 protein. The table has about 390,000 distinct CDR3 sequences, 15% seen once. V lost 5 bases, J lost 0 bases, and 10 bases lay in between. The CDR3 has 14 residues. Germline lookup yields CDR1 LGHNT and CDR2 FRNRAP.

The receptor was derived from a woman aged 18-29 years with stable Graves' hyperthyroidism. This chain joins TRBV12-5 and TRBJ1-2, with D unresolved. Sequenced: peripheral blood. For the CDR3, the DNA is TGTGCTAGTGGTCCTATGACGGCTAACTATGGCTACACCTTC. Its protein is CASGPMTANYGYTF.